This record covers a single T cell receptor (beta chain). Its antigen is currently unknown. Profiled with immunoSEQ multiplex PCR; TCRdb holds only in-frame clones, not every one. Altogether 100,000 or so clones are present, over 90% being singletons, with the ten largest covering more than 10%. The sample belongs to a study of siplizumab effects on memory and regulatory T cells. Findings and caveats of the study: Siplizumab caused a significant drop in alloreactive sequences traceable to unstimulated CD4+ memory cells. Naive T cells seemed more diverse than memory cells; they also seemed major alloresponse contributors. Controls had about 29% Treg-derived mappable alloreactive CD4+ clones on average, versus approximately 69% with siplizumab.

V dropped 4 bases and J dropped 4 bases, with 10 bases sitting between them. The CDR3 covers 13 residues. CDR1 and CDR2 (germline): SEHNR, FQNEAQ (reference sequence). This sequence originates from a human donor in good health. The rearrangement uses TRBV7-9 and TRBJ1-1, with D unresolved. The sequencing input was non-Treg CD4+ T cells sorted from blood. CDR3 DNA: TGTGCCAGCAGCTCCCTAGTTGGCACTGAAGCTTTCTTT. This translates into CASSSLVGTEAFF. Filled out from reference TRBV7-9 and TRBJ1-1, the complete variable domain reads DTGVSQNPRHKITKRGQNVTFRCDPISEHNRLYWYRQTLGQGPEFLTYFQNEAQLEKSRLLSDRFSAERPKGSFSTLEIQRTEQGDSAMYLCASSSLVGTEAFFGQGTRLTVV.